This T cell receptor beta chain comes out of a study of blood T cell repertoires in COVID-19. The overall study: Sample material is recorded as cDNA or gDNA derived from T cells, B-cell-depleted T cells, or PBMCs.

Trimming pared 10 bases from V and 4 bases from J, leaving 16 bases between. Germline CDR1 is LGHDT and CDR2 is YNNKEL (reference sequence). This CDR3 contains 13 residues. As processed by the authors: From reference gene primer amplification, estimates of nucleated cell counts were derived. The protocol was immunoSEQ multiplex PCR, while the TCRdb copy is restricted to in-frame clones and leaves out a portion. From that table come the V and J calls and clone size; the DNA was used to work out D and trimming. This table holds 97,000 or so clones, about 80% found once. The receptor was derived from a man aged 55 to 69 with acute or convalescent COVID-19. Source material: peripheral blood. This chain connects TRBV3-1 (or the pseudogene TRBV3-2) to TRBJ2-5, with D possibly being TRBD2 (5 bases). The CDR3, as DNA: TGTGCCACCGTACACGGAGGAAGAGAGACCCAGTACTTC. This sequence encodes CATVHGGRETQYF.